One and the same sample provided the 24 T cell receptor beta chains below, sequenced in a study of cytomegalovirus exposure and HLA in healthy donors. TCRdb's table, derived via immunoSEQ multiplex PCR, lists solely in-frame clones and lacks some. The sample holds under 200,000 clones, roughly 89% seen once. Sample: PBMCs. Receptor source: a man between 18 and 35 years old in good health and CMV-seropositive.

This chain connects TRBV27 to TRBJ1-2; 7 bases map to TRBD1. Germline CDR1 and CDR2: MNHEY and SMNVEV (reference sequence). There are 12 residues in the CDR3. The V gene end was trimmed by 6 bases and the J gene end by 8 bases; junction bases not matched to a gene: 6. CDR3: CASSDRVGGYTF. DNA for the CDR3: TGTGCCAGCAGCGACAGGGTAGGAGGCTACACCTTC.

The chain joins TRBV28 to TRBJ2-3; no definite D call. The CDR3 is made up of 14 amino acids. CDR1 MDHEN and CDR2 SYDVKM come from the germline V gene. The ends were cut back, 4 bases at V and 4 bases at J, with 12 bases in the middle. Here the CDR3 reads CASSSLLGPDTQYF. The CDR3 DNA reads TGTGCCAGCAGTTCACTCCTTGGGCCAGATACGCAGTATTTT. Full variable domain (outside the CDR3, taken from reference TRBV28 and TRBJ2-3): DVKVTQSSRYLVKRTGEKVFLECVQDMDHENMFWYRQDPGLGLRLIYFSYDVKMKEKGDIPEGYSVSREKKERFSLILESASTNQTSMYLCASSSLLGPDTQYFGPGTRLTVL.

This clone is a singleton in its sample. Other DNA sequences of this sample code for an identical CDR3. V gene TRBV7-9 combines with J gene TRBJ1-1; D may be TRBD1 (5 bases). This CDR3 is built from 13 residues. Germline V gene sequence: CDR1 SEHNR, CDR2 FQNEAQ (reference sequence). The V gene lost 5 bases and the J gene lost 2 bases, with 9 bases spanning the gap. The CDR3 DNA reads as TGTGCCAGCAGCCCCCAGGGTAACACTGAAGCTTTCTTT. This codes for CASSPQGNTEAFF. The full variable domain, its missing parts supplied by reference TRBV7-9 and TRBJ1-1, is DTGVSQNPRHKITKRGQNVTFRCDPISEHNRLYWYRQTLGQGPEFLTYFQNEAQLEKSRLLSDRFSAERPKGSFSTLEIQRTEQGDSAMYLCASSPQGNTEAFFGQGTRLTVV.

CDR3 in DNA: TGTGCCAGCAGTACCCGGACAGGGAGTGTCTATGGCTACACCTTC. Amino acids: CASSTRTGSVYGYTF. V usage is TRBV6-5 and J usage is TRBJ1-2, with TRBD1 matching 8 bases. The CDR3 consists of 15 residues. The J segment lost 4 bases and the V segment lost 5 bases, leaving 9 bases of the junction unmatched. CDR1 MNHEY and CDR2 SVGAGI come from the germline V gene.

The CDR3 nucleotides are TGTGCCTGGAATGAACAGACCGCGAACGAGCAGTACTTC. Protein sequence: CAWNEQTANEQYF. The chain has TRBV30 and TRBJ2-7; the D is unclear. Germline V gene lookup returns CDR1 GTSNPN and CDR2 SVGIG (reference sequence). V lost 4 bases, J lost 5 bases, and 15 bases lay in between. This CDR3 comprises 13 residues.

V and J are TRBV7-2 and TRBJ2-1; D is perhaps TRBD2 (6 bases). Germline CDR1 and CDR2: SGHTA and FQGNSA. The CDR3 extends over 13 amino acids. Trimming took 6 bases from V and 2 from J, leaving 8 bases between them. In nucleotides, the CDR3 is TGTGCCAGCAGTTCGGGGGCCTACAATGAGCAGTTCTTC. This translates into CASSSGAYNEQFF.

The chain uses TRBV16 and TRBJ1-3, with no clear D. Germline loops: CDR1 KGHSY, CDR2 FQNENV. The CDR3 length is 15 residues. Trimming cost V 3 bases and J 2 bases, with 11 bases left between them. The CDR3 here is CASSHTAGTGNTIYF. The CDR3 DNA sequence: TGTGCCAGCAGCCACACCGCGGGGACTGGAAACACCATATATTTT. Drawing the rest from reference TRBV16 and TRBJ1-3, the complete variable domain is GEEVAQTPKHLVRGEGQKAKLYCAPIKGHSYVFWYQQVLKNEFKFLISFQNENVFDETGMPKERFSAKCLPNSPCSLEIQATKLEDSAVYFCASSHTAGTGNTIYFGEGSWLTVV.

Worth noting for this clone: Other DNA sequences in the sample encode the same CDR3. The chain uses TRBV27 and TRBJ2-7; perhaps TRBD2 as D (6 bases). The CDR3 spans 14 residues. V lost 3 bases, J lost 3 bases, and 12 bases lay in between. Germline values: CDR1 MNHEY, CDR2 SMNVEV (reference sequence). This chain's CDR3 is CASSLGSGIYEQYF. Written as DNA, the CDR3 is TGTGCCAGCAGTTTGGGTAGCGGCATCTACGAGCAGTACTTC.

This clone was recorded a few times. This chain connects TRBV13 to TRBJ1-2; D is unresolved. The CDR3 is made up of 12 amino acids. Per germline, CDR1 PRHDT and CDR2 FYEKMQ (reference sequence). The V end was cut by 4 bases, the J end by 5 bases, with 8 bases between. CDR3 nucleotides: TGTGCCAGCAGCTCCAGCGCTTATGGCTACACCTTC. Protein: CASSSSAYGYTF.

The J gene is TRBJ2-7, the V gene TRBV7-9; unclear D gene. Trimming shortened V by 5 bases and J by 1 base, and 9 bases separated the two germline ends. The CDR3 sequence is 13 residues long. CDR1 and CDR2 from the germline V gene are SEHNR and FQNEAQ (reference sequence). The CDR3 protein is CASSPLLSYEQYF. The CDR3 DNA reads TGTGCCAGCAGCCCCCTTCTGTCCTACGAGCAGTACTTC. Full variable domain (outside the CDR3, taken from reference TRBV7-9 and TRBJ2-7): DTGVSQNPRHKITKRGQNVTFRCDPISEHNRLYWYRQTLGQGPEFLTYFQNEAQLEKSRLLSDRFSAERPKGSFSTLEIQRTEQGDSAMYLCASSPLLSYEQYFGPGTRLTVT.

The rearrangement joins TRBV30 to TRBJ2-3; 10 bases line up with TRBD2. The germline CDR1 and CDR2 sequences are GTSNPN and SVGIG (reference sequence). The CDR3 sequence is 15 residues long. The ends lost 5 bases at V and 4 bases at J; junction bases unmatched: 9. The CDR3 DNA reads as TGTGCCTGGGATTATAGCGGGAGGATGGCAGATACGCAGTATTTT. It codes for CAWDYSGRMADTQYF.

The rearrangement joins TRBV27 to TRBJ2-1; D unclear. The CDR3 loop spans 12 amino acids. V was trimmed by 6 bases and J by 5 bases, leaving 8 bases between them. Germline V gene lookup returns CDR1 MNHEY and CDR2 SMNVEV (reference sequence). This CDR3 is CASRPDNNEQFF. The CDR3 region has the DNA TGTGCCAGCAGGCCTGACAACAATGAGCAGTTCTTC.

The V gene is TRBV19, the J gene TRBJ1-1; D remains ambiguous. Germline V CDR1 and CDR2: LNHDA, SQIVND (reference sequence). The V end lost 6 bases, the J end lost 6 bases, and 14 bases lay between the germline ends. This CDR3 is built from 13 residues. This chain's CDR3 is CASSGEGIAEAFF. In DNA, the CDR3 is TGTGCCAGTAGCGGGGAGGGTATCGCTGAAGCTTTCTTT.

The chain carries TRBV19 and TRBJ2-5; D is unclear. This CDR3 contains 16 residues. The V gene's germline CDR1 is LNHDA and CDR2 SQIVND (reference sequence). V was trimmed by 5 bases and J by 2 bases, leaving 18 bases between them. CDR3 loop: CASSRRFAKQQETQYF. CDR3 sequence (DNA): TGTGCCAGTAGTCGCCGGTTCGCCAAGCAACAAGAGACCCAGTACTTC.

V and J are TRBV4-1 and TRBJ1-3; 8 bases line up with TRBD1. Per the germline V gene, CDR1 is MGHRA and CDR2 is YSYEKL. This CDR3 spans 18 amino acids. V lost 1 base, J lost 0 bases, and 8 bases stayed unmatched. CDR3 coding DNA: TGCGCCAGCAGCCAAGGTAGACAGGGGTCCCTCTCTGGAAACACCATATATTTT. The encoded protein is CASSQGRQGSLSGNTIYF.

The rearrangement joins TRBV9 to TRBJ2-5; 15 nucleotides match TRBD2. This CDR3 is 18 amino acids long. Looked up from germline, CDR1 is SGDLS and CDR2 is YYNGEE. J gave up 5 bases and V 4 bases, and 12 bases lay outside the gene matches. CDR3: CASSTGGLAGGGAETQYF. The CDR3 coding sequence is TGTGCCAGCAGCACGGGAGGACTAGCGGGAGGGGGGGCGGAGACCCAGTACTTC. The variable domain in full, completed from reference TRBV9 and TRBJ2-5, reads DSGVTQTPKHLITATGQRVTLRCSPRSGDLSVYWYQQSLDQGLQFLIQYYNGEERAKGNILERFSAQQFPDLHSELNLSSLELGDSALYFCASSTGGLAGGGAETQYFGPGTRLLVL.

The gene calls are TRBV2 and TRBJ1-1, with a possible D match to TRBD1 (5 bases). Trimming left V 11 bases short and J 1 base short, with 11 bases between. The germline V gene encodes CDR1 SNHLY and CDR2 FYNNEI. CDR3 size: 12 residues. The chain's CDR3 is CALREGNTEAFF. The CDR3 DNA reads as TGTGCCCTCAGGGAGGGGAACACTGAAGCTTTCTTT.

Here the CDR3 DNA reads TGTGCCAGCAGTCTACCTCCGCCAAACTATGGCTACACCTTC. Its protein product is CASSLPPPNYGYTF. The V and J genes are TRBV9 and TRBJ1-2; no definite D call. This CDR3 contains 14 residues. Per germline, CDR1 SGDLS and CDR2 YYNGEE. V lost 5 bases and J 2 bases, leaving 13 bases between the germline ends.

The gene calls are TRBV5-6 and TRBJ1-5, with D unresolved. V was pared by 3 bases and J by 6 bases, with 13 bases between. CDR3 length equals 14 residues. Germline CDR1 and CDR2: SGHDT and YYEEEE. The chain's CDR3 is CASSYRARSQPQHF. Here the CDR3 DNA reads TGTGCCAGCAGCTACCGTGCCCGCAGTCAGCCCCAGCATTTT. Filled out from reference TRBV5-6 and TRBJ1-5, the complete variable domain reads DAGVTQSPTHLIKTRGQQVTLRCSPKSGHDTVSWYQQALGQGPQFIFQYYEEEERQRGNFPDRFSGHQFPNYSSELNVNALLLGDSALYLCASSYRARSQPQHFGDGTRLSIL.

This clone was seen only a few times. In nucleotides, the CDR3 is TGTGCCAGTAGTATGGAAGGGGCGAACTACGAGCAGTACTTC. Protein sequence: CASSMEGANYEQYF. The V call is TRBV19, the J call TRBJ2-7; weak D call: TRBD1 (5 bases). There are 14 residues in the CDR3. V dropped 3 bases and J dropped 3 bases, with 12 bases sitting between them. The V gene's germline CDR1 is LNHDA and CDR2 SQIVND (reference sequence).

The chain couples TRBV11-2 to TRBJ2-1; D possibly corresponds to TRBD2 (6 bases). Between the trimmed V and J ends, which lost 7 bases and 4 bases, there was a span of 17 bases. CDR1 and CDR2 from the germline V gene are SGHAT and FQNNGV. The CDR3 length is 15 residues. CDR3: CASTFVGGAYNEQFF. The CDR3 bases are TGTGCCAGCACTTTTGTGGGAGGAGCTTACAATGAGCAGTTCTTC.

This chain links TRBV20-1 with TRBJ2-1; a possible D gene is TRBD1 (6 bases). Trimming left V 4 bases short and J 7 bases short, with 8 bases between. CDR3 length: 11 amino acids. Germline CDR1 is DFQATT and CDR2 is SNEGSKA (reference sequence). The CDR3 sequence: CSAKGGNEQFF. CDR3 bases: TGCAGTGCTAAAGGGGGTAATGAGCAGTTCTTC.

Here the CDR3 DNA reads TGTGCCAGCAGCCGGACAGGTTTGGACATTGGGGCCAACGTCCTGACTTTC. This sequence encodes CASSRTGLDIGANVLTF. V and J are TRBV27 and TRBJ2-6; 7 bases fit TRBD1. Unmatched junction bases numbered 11, after V lost 6 bases and J lost 3 bases. The length of the CDR3 is 17 residues. The germline CDR1 and CDR2 sequences are MNHEY and SMNVEV (reference sequence). The entire variable domain, with the rest obtained from reference TRBV27 and TRBJ2-6, is as follows: EAQVTQNPRYLITVTGKKLTVTCSQNMNHEYMSWYRQDPGLGLRQIYYSMNVEVTDKGDVPEGYKVSRKEKRNFPLILESPSPNQTSLYFCASSRTGLDIGANVLTFGAGSRLTVL.

The chain couples TRBV9 to TRBJ2-1; TRBD1 aligns across 7 bases. CDR3 length: 19 residues. The germline V gene encodes CDR1 SGDLS and CDR2 YYNGEE. Unmatched junction bases numbered 15, after V lost 3 bases and J lost 0 bases. In DNA form, the CDR3 reads TGTGCCAGCAGCGAGACGGGACAGAATATACCAAACTCCTACAATGAGCAGTTCTTC. It encodes CASSETGQNIPNSYNEQFF. The full variable domain, completed using reference TRBV9 and TRBJ2-1, is DSGVTQTPKHLITATGQRVTLRCSPRSGDLSVYWYQQSLDQGLQFLIQYYNGEERAKGNILERFSAQQFPDLHSELNLSSLELGDSALYFCASSETGQNIPNSYNEQFFGPGTRLTVL.